This T cell receptor (beta chain) appears in the sequencing data of a study of blood T cell repertoires in COVID-19. Study overall: Researchers got acute and convalescent COVID-19 samples from the United States, Italy and Spain.

Per the germline V gene, CDR1 is MNHNY and CDR2 is SVGAGI (reference sequence). The V end lost 7 bases, the J end lost 6 bases, and 13 bases lay between the germline ends. The CDR3 has 13 residues. TCRdb's copy holds only in-frame clones and misses some; the assay was immunoSEQ multiplex PCR. The sample includes fewer than 450,000 clones, about nine tenths of them seen just once. The chain links TRBV6-6 to TRBJ2-1; the D gene is possibly TRBD1 (5 bases). The sequencing sample was made of peripheral blood. This receptor was obtained from a woman aged 45 to 65 with COVID-19, enrolled during active disease. The CDR3 bases are TGTGCCAGCACCCCCGACAGATCCAATGAGCAGTTCTTC. It translates to CASTPDRSNEQFF.